This note documents a single T cell receptor beta chain sequence. Its target is unknown. The data are from a study of STAT5B mutations in CD4+ large granular lymphocyte leukemia. For the study at large: Among healthy donors, a particular HLA allele went with more CDR3 'QG' motifs. Notes on the study in general: No patients shared main leukemic clonotypes, though roughly 27% appeared at low frequency elsewhere.

Buffy coats from healthy blood donors served as controls. Sequencing was performed with immunoSEQ multiplex PCR; in TCRdb, only in-frame clones are kept and a portion is missing. The data contain roughly 46,000 clones, approximately 83% of them singletons. The receptor's source is a human donor in good health. Specimen: CD4+ T cells from blood buffy coats.

CDR3: CASITIQGSYNEQFF. The CDR3 DNA is TGTGCCAGCATCACCATACAGGGGTCTTACAATGAGCAGTTCTTC. The V call is TRBV6-1, the J call TRBJ2-1; 7 nucleotides match TRBD1. The ends lost 7 bases at V and 4 bases at J; junction bases unmatched: 10. This CDR3 contains 15 residues. CDR1 and CDR2 (germline): MNHNS, SASEGT.